The source of this TCR beta chain is a study of T cells in Graves' hyperthyroidism and ophthalmopathy (dated by TCRdb to 2018 to 2020). Background for the entire study: Peripheral blood was collected at initial diagnosis, before any treatment. TCR V-J signatures able to tell the groups apart were searched for in a discovery cohort of 90 to 100 patients, of whom more than 40 had Graves' ophthalmopathy and some 60 had stable Graves' hyperthyroidism. Whether ophthalmopathy could be predicted prospectively was tested in an independent validation cohort made up of approximately 19 hyperthyroidism patients plus 17 patients who later progressed to ophthalmopathy. The 95 to 100 discovery patients were randomly divided into training and test sets at a 7:3 ratio. In roughly six Graves' hyperthyroidism patients, the study also compared T-cell repertoires from thyroid tissue with T-cell repertoires from blood. Once sampling was done, hyperthyroidism patients were given methimazole at a starting dose of 30 mg daily, whereas ophthalmopathy patients were given high-dose intravenous methylprednisolone. TCR Vbeta CDR3 sequencing of 135 peripheral blood samples (approximately 44 ophthalmopathy, under 80 hyperthyroidism and approximately 17 progressor patients) is reported in the paper. Results and caveats for the whole study, not just this receptor: In validation, the model predicted progression to ophthalmopathy a median of approximately 6.3 months before onset, with approximately 70% sensitivity and roughly 72% specificity. Most expanded thyroid clonotypes (frequency above 0.001) were also detected in blood, suggesting blood repertoires may reflect thyroid immune responses. No statistical method was used to fix the sample size in advance, and group allocation was not hidden from the investigators. Ophthalmopathy was separated from stable hyperthyroidism by a 13 V-J signature model, with 85% to 90% sensitivity and roughly 81% specificity obtained in cross-validation and 80%/75% obtained in testing.

Graves' hyperthyroidism was defined as stable when no progression to ophthalmopathy occurred over 18 months of follow-up. The hyperthyroidism patients were between 18 and 65 years old and newly diagnosed, with a disease duration of less than 2 months. Exclusion was applied to patients with uncontrolled infections, other autoimmune diseases, pregnancy or lactation. Diagnoses relied on clinical symptoms, serum thyroxine and TRAb, thyroid ultrasound and orbital computed tomography. Ficoll-Paque density gradient centrifugation was used to isolate PBMCs from around 10 ml of fresh peripheral blood. Total RNA was extracted with Trizol reagent, and quality was checked on an Agilent 2100 Bioanalyzer. Looking up the germline V gene yields CDR1 MNHEY and CDR2 SVGAGI. V is cut back by 4 bases and J by 7 bases, with 6 bases in the junction unmatched. Inclusive of the bounding cysteine and phenylalanine, the CDR3 is 15 residues long. The kept DNA is CDR3 alone, 45 bases in frame from the first base.

This clonotype occurred many times. Which antigen it targets is not known. No much larger clone is present one base from it, and per-base qualities are unavailable. The TCR beta CDR3 regions were amplified from the RNA transcripts. A first-round RT-PCR of the TCR CDR3 used the HTBI primer set with the Qiagen OneStep RT-PCR kit. The libraries were constructed in a second round of multiplex PCR and then size-selected and purified. Libraries were sequenced paired-end with 100 bp reads on an Illumina HiSeq2000. The study's own analysis went as follows. SOAPnuke was used to process the raw data, with reads discarded if the reads contained adapters or uncalled bases, had a mean Phred below 15, or lacked an exact constant-primer or identifier match. COPE v1.2.5 was used to merge high-quality paired reads, and clonotypes were defined as unique nucleotide sequences. MiTCR v1.1 was used to align clonotypes to the IMGT TRBV, TRBD and TRBJ reference segments. Analysis was restricted to V-J combinations with a frequency above 0.0001, which covered 99.2% of repertoires. The TCS score was defined as the ratio of F50 (clonal expansion) to E x V (chaos), calculated using BLOSUM62-based TCRdist between CDR3 peptides within each V-J. Welch's t-statistics and random forest reduced roughly 530 V-J features to 10 to 15, which were used in a naive Bayes classifier (R e1071). In TCRdb, the public reads were trimmed at Q25 with fastp and aligned with MiXCR, with productive beta chains retained. A single entry per CDR3 protein holds the most common genes and DNA from its merged rows. These V and J calls rely on TCRdb rather than the paper's analysis. This sample gives around 350,000 distinct CDR3 sequences in total; about a fifth of them show up just once. Together, the top ten hold 3.7% of the sample.

The TCR comes from a woman younger than 35 with Graves' hyperthyroidism. The material sequenced was blood. Recombination connected TRBV6-5 to TRBJ2-1, and TRBD2 matches 11 of the central bases. The CDR3 corresponds to CASSWGLAAGNEQFF. Read as DNA, the sequence is TGTGCCAGCAGTTGGGGACTAGCGGCGGGGAATGAGCAGTTCTTC.